This TCR beta chain was captured by sequencing in a study of blood T cell repertoires in COVID-19. Overall study context: Sources were T cells, B-cell-depleted T cells, or PBMCs; the material itself was cDNA or gDNA.

It was during active infection that Seattle patients were enrolled and then longitudinally followed. The CDR3 totals 14 residues. Trimming stripped 5 bases from V and 5 bases from J, with 13 bases between. Germline CDR1 reads SGHNT; CDR2 reads YENEEA. In the original analysis: Amplification of reference gene primers provided the estimated nucleated cell counts. The data were produced by immunoSEQ multiplex PCR, yet TCRdb's version contains in-frame clones alone and is incomplete. That table is the source of V, J and clone size, and D and trimming were worked out from the DNA. This table has around 75,000 clones, more than 70% appearing once.

Sequenced sample: peripheral blood. V and J are TRBV11-3 and TRBJ2-1, with D possibly matching TRBD2 (5 bases). This clonotype was sampled from a man aged 50-59 years with COVID-19, enrolled during active disease. The CDR3 region is CASSPGLVHNEQFF. The CDR3 region has the DNA TGTGCCAGCAGCCCCGGACTGGTGCACAATGAGCAGTTCTTC.